Below, one T cell receptor (beta chain) is given with its context. What this receptor recognizes is not known. Base quality data are lacking; no much larger clone is found one base away. The library was designed around alpha chains, so this beta chain is a stray read whose abundance carries little weight. The sample's time point label, in plain terms: sample taken at primary tumor resection. For TCR sequencing, whole RNA was extracted from tumor and nontumor lung tissue, or from cryopreserved PBMC samples, and no cell sorting was done. Samples were obtained from around 72 patients with early-stage, untreated non-small cell lung cancer from the lung TRACERx cohort. Patients were selected for TCR sequencing only if sufficient RNA was available from at least two tumor regions. Tumor and adjacent nontumor lung specimens were reviewed by a lung pathologist before selection. Receptor libraries were prepared by 5' RACE. The data were produced on a NextSeq 500. To allow correction of PCR and sequencing errors, the TCR library protocol tagged every TCR cDNA molecule with a unique molecular identifier. For the original study's pipeline: TCR identification, UMI-based error correction and CDR3 extraction were performed with Decombinator tools. Expanded TCRs were defined as those above a frequency of 2 per 1,000, corresponding to the top 1% of the tumor frequency distribution. Renyi diversity was calculated using the R vegan package after each repertoire was subsampled 100 times to 5,000 TCRs. CDR3 similarity networks were built from amino acid triplet string-kernel similarity, with CDR3s being connected when pairwise similarity was above 0.82. TCRdb itself trimmed the public reads at Q25 with fastp, ran MiXCR and retained productive beta chains. Each entry merges the rows of one CDR3 protein and shows their most common DNA and genes. TCRdb's processing, not the study's, gives the V and J calls here. In this sample the table shows over 9,500 distinct CDR3 sequences, around 4% of which occur a single time. Of the sample, under 9% falls within the top ten clones.

This sample is part of a study of spatial heterogeneity in lung cancer (dated by TCRdb to about 2019). In the study overall: Beta-chain transcripts were consistently detected in greater numbers than alpha-chain transcripts, which likely reflected higher beta-chain transcript abundance. In the raw uncorrected reads, each unique combination of TCR and UMI appeared on average more than ten times. In non-small cell lung cancer, the study quantitatively compared TCR alpha and beta repertoires across several tumor regions, matched nontumor lung, and blood. The study linked features of the TCR repertoire to counts of nonsynonymous mutations, which were determined by whole-exome sequencing of tumor tissue. At surgery, around 200 tumor regions, almost 65 matched nontumor lung samples and more than 50 PBMC samples were TCR-sequenced for both alpha and beta chains. The paper's findings and limits, for the study overall: Additional single-cell paired TCR alpha and beta sequencing was considered necessary to confirm, at a functional level, the hypothesis that regional TCRs recognize regional mutations.

The source material was normal lung tissue next to the tumor, sampled at surgery. This clonotype originated in a male donor with early-stage non-small cell lung cancer.

The nucleotide sequence is given as TGTGCCAGCAGTTTCCTCACGGGACAGCTTTACGAGCAGTACTTC. This codes for CASSFLTGQLYEQYF. The sequence is built from TRBV28 and TRBJ2-7; a stretch of 7 junction bases matches TRBD1. Reading the germline V gene gives CDR1 MDHEN and CDR2 SYDVKM. The CDR3 holds 15 amino acids from the cysteine to the phenylalanine. The CDR3 DNA has 45 bases and is translated from base 1. The V end gives up 3 bases and the J end 4 bases, leaving 9 bases in the junction not matched to a gene.